The 3 T cell receptor beta chains given below trace back to one sample, sequenced in a study of CD8+ T cells in alopecia areata. In each case, RNA was isolated and then reverse transcribed into cDNA as the sequencing template. The data were produced by immunoSEQ multiplex PCR, yet TCRdb's version contains in-frame clones alone and is incomplete. Singletons are absent from the sample, which has over 250,000 clones. A sort of pooled cutaneous lymph node cells used CD4, CD8alpha, NKG2D, NKG2ACE and other stains. The sequenced sample consisted of CD4+ T cells sorted from a lymph node. The receptors were sampled from a C3H/HeJ mouse with alopecia areata. For this mouse line, the MHC haplotype is H2-k.

This clone was seen repeatedly, ten times or more. Gene names and germline refer to mouse. Coverage ceases 4 residues before the CDR3 finishes, and the germline J gene fills in the end. The same CDR3 is also encoded by other DNA sequences in this sample. The chain joins TRBV13-1 to TRBJ1-2; a possible D gene is TRBD1 (5 bases). The CDR3 extends over 11 amino acids. Germline V gene lookup returns CDR1 NSHNY and CDR2 SYGAGN. The CDR3 sequence is CASSDRADYTF. Incomplete CDR3 DNA: TGTGCCAGCAGTGACAGGGCC.

Turning to this clone: Here the gene names and germline are mouse. The observed sequence ends 4 residues before the CDR3 terminus, with the missing tail filled in from the germline J gene. The chain recombines TRBV31 with TRBJ1-2, with 7 bases identical to TRBD1. Germline-derived CDR1 and CDR2 are GKSSPN and SITVG. Trimming at V came to 3 bases and at J to 1 base, leaving 8 bases not matched to a gene. The CDR3 runs to 15 residues. The sequenced part of the CDR3 DNA is TGTGCCTGGAGCCGTCGGACAGGATTAAACTCC. The encoded protein is CAWSRRTGLNS. The whole CDR3 region reads CAWSRRTGLNSDYTF.

This clone has a handful of counts. Gene names denote mouse genes. Sequencing ends 4 residues short of the CDR3 end; the germline J gene provides the rest. The chain carries TRBV19 and TRBJ1-2, with 8 bases that match TRBD1. The CDR3 loop spans 13 amino acids. V lost 3 bases and J lost 4; bases outside the gene matches: 2. The germline V gene has CDR1 FNHDT and CDR2 SITEND (reference sequence). CDR3 DNA (partial): TGTGCCAGCAGTAGGACAGGGTTCTCC. Amino acid sequence: CASSRTGFS. The complete CDR3 protein is CASSRTGFSDYTF.